This T cell receptor beta chain was recovered during a study of blood T cell repertoires in COVID-19. For the study at large: Samples taken during acute and convalescent COVID-19 were collected in the United States, Italy and Spain. T cells, B-cell-depleted T cells, or PBMCs provided the cDNA or gDNA that served as material.

Seattle's cohort entered during active infection and was followed longitudinally. Per the authors' pipeline: Reference gene primer amplification yielded estimated nucleated cell counts. Only in-frame clones appear in the TCRdb table, and some are missing; sequencing was by immunoSEQ multiplex PCR. Clonal size and the V and J genes are those of that table, whereas D and trimming came from the DNA. The data hold around 200,000 clones, with more than 75% observed a single time. Sequenced: peripheral blood. The clonotype comes from a person aged 65 to 85 with COVID-19, enrolled during active disease.

The CDR3 region has the DNA TGTGCCAGCAGTTATAGCAGGGGCCAAGAGACCCAGTACTTC. Translation gives CASSYSRGQETQYF. The chain combines TRBV6-5 with TRBJ2-5; D may be TRBD1 (6 bases). Germline CDR1 MNHEY, CDR2 SVGAGI. With 3 bases removed from V and 1 base from J, the gap between germline ends came to 9 bases. The CDR3 runs to 14 residues.